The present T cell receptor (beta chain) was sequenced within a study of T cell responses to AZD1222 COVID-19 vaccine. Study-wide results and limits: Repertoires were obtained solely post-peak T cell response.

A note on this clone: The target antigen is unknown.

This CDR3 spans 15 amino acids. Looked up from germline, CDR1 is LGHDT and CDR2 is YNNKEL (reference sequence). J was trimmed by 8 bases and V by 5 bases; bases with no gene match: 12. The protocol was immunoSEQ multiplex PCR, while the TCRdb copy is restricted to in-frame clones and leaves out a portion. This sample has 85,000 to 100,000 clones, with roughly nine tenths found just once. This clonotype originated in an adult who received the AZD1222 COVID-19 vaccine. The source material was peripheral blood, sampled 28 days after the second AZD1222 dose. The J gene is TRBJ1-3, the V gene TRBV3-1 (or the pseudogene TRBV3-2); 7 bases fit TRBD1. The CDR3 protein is CASSYSPGQMDTIYF. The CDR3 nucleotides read TGTGCCAGCAGCTACAGTCCGGGACAGATGGACACCATATATTTT.